This T cell receptor beta chain derives from a study of T cell responses to AZD1222 COVID-19 vaccine. Second-dose recipients at about 4 or about 12 weeks were treated as one pooled group. V was trimmed by 3 bases and J by 0 bases, leaving 12 bases between them. CDR1 and CDR2 (germline): KGHSH, LQKENI. The length of the CDR3 is 16 residues. Sequenced by immunoSEQ multiplex PCR; TCRdb stores in-frame clones only, minus some. Here the sample spans under 150,000 clones, roughly 90% being singletons. The input for sequencing was peripheral blood, taken 28 days after the second AZD1222 dose. The TCR was taken from an adult who received the AZD1222 COVID-19 vaccine. V is TRBV18 and J is TRBJ1-3, with D perhaps matching TRBD1 (5 bases). The CDR3 here is CASSPSWGSSGNTIYF. The CDR3 nucleotides are TGTGCCAGCTCACCCTCGTGGGGGAGCTCTGGAAACACCATATATTTT.